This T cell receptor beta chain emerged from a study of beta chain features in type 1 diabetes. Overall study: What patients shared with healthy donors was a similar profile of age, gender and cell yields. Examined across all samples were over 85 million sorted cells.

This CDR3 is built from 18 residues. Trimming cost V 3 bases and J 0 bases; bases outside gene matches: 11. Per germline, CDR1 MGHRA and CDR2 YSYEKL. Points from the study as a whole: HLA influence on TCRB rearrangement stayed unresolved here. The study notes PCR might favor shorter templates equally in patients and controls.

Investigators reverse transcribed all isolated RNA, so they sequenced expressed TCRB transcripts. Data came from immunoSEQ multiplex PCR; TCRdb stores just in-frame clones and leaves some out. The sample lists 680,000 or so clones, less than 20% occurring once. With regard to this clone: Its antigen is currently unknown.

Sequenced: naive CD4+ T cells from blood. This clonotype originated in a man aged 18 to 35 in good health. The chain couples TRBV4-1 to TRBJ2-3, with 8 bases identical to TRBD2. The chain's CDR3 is CASSHPGGAGGSTDTQYF. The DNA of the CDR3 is TGCGCCAGCAGCCACCCCGGGGGGGCGGGAGGCAGCACAGATACGCAGTATTTT.